Below, 6 T cell receptor beta chains from the same sample are listed, as sequenced in a study of T cell repertoires in cytomegalovirus infection. Their specific antigens are unknown. TCRdb reanalysed the reads using MiXCR and keeps one entry per CDR3 protein. Here the sample spans approximately 1,000,000 distinct CDR3 sequences, approximately 31% being singletons. This material consisted of cultured CD8+ T cells from PBMCs, taken from culture after CMV antigen stimulation. The receptors were gathered from a human donor in good health (CMV status not recorded). Some clones in this sample may be carry-over from other donors' samples.

This clonotype was observed a few times. This chain joins TRBV13 and TRBJ1-2; a possible D gene is TRBD1 (6 bases). Germline-derived CDR1 and CDR2 are PRHDT and FYEKMQ (reference sequence). V was trimmed by 2 bases and J by 8 bases, leaving 18 bases between them. This CDR3 contains 15 residues. The chain's CDR3 is CASSLKGAGAWGYTF. In DNA form, the CDR3 reads TGTGCCAGCAGCTTAAAGGGAGCGGGGGCTTGGGGCTACACCTTC.

This clonotype was found many times. The CDR3: CASSSPGGLRVNEQYF. DNA of the CDR3: TGTGCCAGCAGCTCCCCCGGGGGGCTCCGGGTCAACGAGCAGTACTTC. V is TRBV7-9 and J is TRBJ2-7, with TRBD2 as a possible D gene (7 bases). Trimming removed 4 bases from V and 5 bases from J, with 21 bases in between. This CDR3 comprises 16 residues. Germline-derived CDR1 and CDR2 are SEHNR and FQNEAQ (reference sequence). Full variable domain (rest looked up from reference TRBV7-9 and TRBJ2-7): DTGVSQNPRHKITKRGQNVTFRCDPISEHNRLYWYRQTLGQGPEFLTYFQNEAQLEKSRLLSDRFSAERPKGSFSTLEIQRTEQGDSAMYLCASSSPGGLRVNEQYFGPGTRLTVT.

The chain joins TRBV20-1 to TRBJ1-5; D remains unclear. This CDR3 is 13 amino acids long. Germline V gives CDR1 DFQATT, CDR2 SNEGSKA (reference sequence). Trimming shortened V by 0 bases and J by 3 bases, and 6 bases separated the two germline ends. As DNA, the CDR3 is TGCAGTGCTAGAGAAGGGCACAATCAGCCCCAGCATTTT. Translating gives CSAREGHNQPQHF.

V gene TRBV6-1 combines with J gene TRBJ2-1, with 7 bases that match TRBD2. The CDR3 has 15 residues. Germline CDR1 MNHNS, CDR2 SASEGT. The junction had 7 bases not matched to a gene; V was cut back by 3 bases and J by 5 bases. The CDR3 region has the DNA TGTGCCAGCAGTGATAAGCGGGGTTTTCACAATGAGCAGTTCTTC. This codes for CASSDKRGFHNEQFF.

The chain recombines TRBV27 with TRBJ2-3, with 9 bases matching TRBD1. This CDR3 region has 15 residues. Germline V CDR1 and CDR2: MNHEY, SMNVEV (reference sequence). V dropped 8 bases and J dropped 3; count of bases not matched to a gene: 9. The DNA of the CDR3 is TGTGCCAGCGCCTACTGGGACAGGGTAACAGATACGCAGTATTTT. Translating gives CASAYWDRVTDTQYF.

The gene calls are TRBV7-9 and TRBJ1-1, with D unclear. The germline CDR1 and CDR2 sequences are SEHNR and FQNEAQ (reference sequence). V was pared by 0 bases and J by 4 bases, with 9 bases between. The CDR3 runs 14 residues. The CDR3 DNA is TGTGCCAGCAGCTTAGCGAGGGTGGGCACTGAAGCTTTCTTT. Translated: CASSLARVGTEAFF.